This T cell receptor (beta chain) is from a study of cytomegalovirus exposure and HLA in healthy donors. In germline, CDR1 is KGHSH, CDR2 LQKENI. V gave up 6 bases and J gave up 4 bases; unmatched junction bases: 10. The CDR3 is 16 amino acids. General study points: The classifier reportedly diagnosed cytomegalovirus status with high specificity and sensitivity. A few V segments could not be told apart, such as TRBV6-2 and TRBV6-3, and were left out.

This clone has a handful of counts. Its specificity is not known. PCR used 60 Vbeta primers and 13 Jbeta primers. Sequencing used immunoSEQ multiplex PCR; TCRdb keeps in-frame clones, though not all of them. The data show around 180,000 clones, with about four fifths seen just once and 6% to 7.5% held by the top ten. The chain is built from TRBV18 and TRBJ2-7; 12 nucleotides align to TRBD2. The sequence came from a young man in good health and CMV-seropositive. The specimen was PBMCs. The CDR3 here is CASSPLAGGLLYEQYF. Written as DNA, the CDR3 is TGTGCCAGCTCGCCCCTAGCGGGGGGGCTCCTTTACGAGCAGTACTTC.